The table lists the clone carrying this T cell receptor (beta chain) with a few counts. Its specificity is unknown. Template material for amplifying TCR beta CDR3 regions consisted of RNA transcripts. The TCR CDR3 first-round RT-PCR relied on the HTBI primer set. TCRdb reprocessed the multiplex PCR reads via MiXCR and lists one record per CDR3 protein. The repertoire holds a few hundred thousand distinct CDR3 sequences, with about 16% as singletons. This specimen belongs to a study of T cells in Graves' hyperthyroidism and ophthalmopathy. Patients with uncontrolled infections, other autoimmune diseases, pregnancy or lactation were excluded. Fresh peripheral blood, approximately 10 ml, was the source of the PBMCs. Whole-study results and caveats: Stable hyperthyroidism was separated from ophthalmopathy by a model based on 13 V-J features.

Germline values: CDR1 SGHTA, CDR2 FQGNSA. Trimming took 5 bases from V and 0 from J, leaving 21 bases between them. This CDR3 has 18 residues. This TCR was recovered from a woman aged 25-40 years with Graves' ophthalmopathy. Sequenced sample: blood. The genes are TRBV7-2 and TRBJ2-3; tentative D call: TRBD2 (6 bases). The CDR3 DNA is TGTGCCAGCAGCCCGCTCCCTCCGGGGCGGGGCAGCACAGATACGCAGTATTTT. It encodes CASSPLPPGRGSTDTQYF.